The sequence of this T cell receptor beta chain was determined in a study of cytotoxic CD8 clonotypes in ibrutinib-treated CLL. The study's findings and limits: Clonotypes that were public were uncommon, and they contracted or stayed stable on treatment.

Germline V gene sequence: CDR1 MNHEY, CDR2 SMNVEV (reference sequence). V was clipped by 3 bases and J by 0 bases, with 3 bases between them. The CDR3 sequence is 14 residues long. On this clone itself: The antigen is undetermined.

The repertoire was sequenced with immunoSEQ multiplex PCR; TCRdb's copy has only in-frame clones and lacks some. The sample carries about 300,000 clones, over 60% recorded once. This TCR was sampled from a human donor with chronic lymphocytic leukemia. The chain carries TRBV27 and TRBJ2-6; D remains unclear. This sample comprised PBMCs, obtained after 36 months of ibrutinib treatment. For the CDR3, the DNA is TGTGCCAGCAGTTTTTTCTCTGGGGCCAACGTCCTGACTTTC. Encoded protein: CASSFFSGANVLTF. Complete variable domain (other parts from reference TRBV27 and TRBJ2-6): EAQVTQNPRYLITVTGKKLTVTCSQNMNHEYMSWYRQDPGLGLRQIYYSMNVEVTDKGDVPEGYKVSRKEKRNFPLILESPSPNQTSLYFCASSFFSGANVLTFGAGSRLTVL.